This TCR beta chain appears in the sequencing data of a study of cytomegalovirus exposure and HLA in healthy donors. Study-wide background: HLA-typed donors contributed some 77 million unique TCRs, which were held in an early data release. General study findings and limits: Researchers catalogued roughly 170 TCR beta chains as cytomegalovirus-associated.

This CDR3 region has 15 residues. The germline V gene has CDR1 SGHRS and CDR2 YFSETQ. The V gene lost 0 bases and the J gene lost 0 bases, with 7 bases spanning the gap. Details on this clone: Its target is unknown.

Researchers ran the PCR with 60 Vbeta and 13 Jbeta primers. The assay was immunoSEQ multiplex PCR, and TCRdb's table has in-frame clones only and misses some. There are about 170,000 clones in the sample; about 72% occur only once, and more than 1.3% lies in the top ten. J is TRBJ1-3 and V is TRBV5-1; D not resolved. The sequence came from a girl under 18 in good health and CMV-seronegative. Source material: PBMCs. CDR3 sequence: CASSLDSGSGNTIYF. In DNA form, the CDR3 reads TGCGCCAGCAGCTTGGACTCGGGCTCTGGAAACACCATATATTTT.